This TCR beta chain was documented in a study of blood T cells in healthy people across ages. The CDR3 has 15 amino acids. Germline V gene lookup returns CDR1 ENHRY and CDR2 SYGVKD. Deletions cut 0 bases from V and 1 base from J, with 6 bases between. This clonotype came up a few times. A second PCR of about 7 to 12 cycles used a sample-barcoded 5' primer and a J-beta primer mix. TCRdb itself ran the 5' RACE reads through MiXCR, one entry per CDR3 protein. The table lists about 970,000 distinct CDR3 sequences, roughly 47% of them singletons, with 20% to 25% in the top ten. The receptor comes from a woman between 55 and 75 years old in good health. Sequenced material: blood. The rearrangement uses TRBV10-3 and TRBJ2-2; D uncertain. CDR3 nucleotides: TGTGCCATCAGTGAGTCAGCAGGGAACACCGGGGAGCTGTTTTTT. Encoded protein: CAISESAGNTGELFF.